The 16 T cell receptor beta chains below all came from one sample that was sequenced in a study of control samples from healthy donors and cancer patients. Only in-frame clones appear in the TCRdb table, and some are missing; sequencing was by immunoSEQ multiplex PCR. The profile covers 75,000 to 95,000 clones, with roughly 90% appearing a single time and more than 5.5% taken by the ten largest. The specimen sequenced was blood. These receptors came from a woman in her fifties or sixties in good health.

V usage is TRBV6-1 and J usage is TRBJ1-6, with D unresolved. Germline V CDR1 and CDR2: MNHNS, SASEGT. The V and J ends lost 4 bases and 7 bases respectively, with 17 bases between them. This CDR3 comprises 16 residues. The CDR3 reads CASSVLGQKTNSPLHF. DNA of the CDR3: TGTGCCAGCAGTGTCTTAGGGCAGAAAACAAATTCACCCCTCCACTTT.

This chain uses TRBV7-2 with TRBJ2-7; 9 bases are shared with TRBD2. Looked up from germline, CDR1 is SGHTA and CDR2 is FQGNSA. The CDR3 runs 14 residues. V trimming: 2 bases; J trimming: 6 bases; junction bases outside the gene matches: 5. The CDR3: CASSLSLAGSEQYF. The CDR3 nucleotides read TGTGCCAGCAGCTTATCTCTAGCGGGGTCCGAGCAGTACTTC.

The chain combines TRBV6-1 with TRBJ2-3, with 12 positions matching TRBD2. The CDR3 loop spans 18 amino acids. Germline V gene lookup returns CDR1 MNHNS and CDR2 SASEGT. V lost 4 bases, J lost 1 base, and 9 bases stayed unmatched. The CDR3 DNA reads TGTGCCAGCAGTGCCCCTAGCGGGGGGGCTTCCCGCACAGATACGCAGTATTTT. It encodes CASSAPSGGASRTDTQYF.

As DNA, the CDR3 is TGTGCCAGCAGTAGACAGCAGGGAGGTGGCTACACCTTC. This codes for CASSRQQGGGYTF. The chain uses TRBV27 and TRBJ1-2; D may be TRBD1 (5 bases). With 5 bases removed from V and 7 bases from J, the gap between germline ends came to 14 bases. This CDR3 is built from 13 residues. Germline V gives CDR1 MNHEY, CDR2 SMNVEV (reference sequence).

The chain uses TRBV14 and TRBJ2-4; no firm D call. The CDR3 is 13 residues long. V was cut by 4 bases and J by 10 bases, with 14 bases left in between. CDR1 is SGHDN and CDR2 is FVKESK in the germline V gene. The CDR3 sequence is CASSPLALGIQYF. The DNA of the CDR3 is TGTGCCAGCAGCCCCCTGGCCTTGGGGATTCAGTACTTC. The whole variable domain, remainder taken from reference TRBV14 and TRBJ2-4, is EAGVTQFPSHSVIEKGQTVTLRCDPISGHDNLYWYRRVMGKEIKFLLHFVKESKQDESGMPNNRFLAERTGGTYSTLKVQPAELEDSGVYFCASSPLALGIQYFGAGTRLSVL.

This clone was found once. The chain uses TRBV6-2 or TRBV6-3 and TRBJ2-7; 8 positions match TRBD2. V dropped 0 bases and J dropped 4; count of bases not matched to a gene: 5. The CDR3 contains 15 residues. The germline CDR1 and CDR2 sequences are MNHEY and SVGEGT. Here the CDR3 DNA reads TGTGCCAGCAGTTACTCTGGGAGCGGGGGATACGAGCAGTACTTC. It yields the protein CASSYSGSGGYEQYF.

CDR3 nucleotides: TGTGCCAGCAGCTTTATAGTGCCCTACGAGCAGTACTTC. Translated, it gives CASSFIVPYEQYF. This sequence joins TRBV5-6 and TRBJ2-7; D is unresolved. This CDR3 is 13 amino acids long. CDR1 is SGHDT and CDR2 is YYEEEE in the germline V gene. The V end lost 2 bases, the J end lost 2 bases, and 8 bases lay between the germline ends.

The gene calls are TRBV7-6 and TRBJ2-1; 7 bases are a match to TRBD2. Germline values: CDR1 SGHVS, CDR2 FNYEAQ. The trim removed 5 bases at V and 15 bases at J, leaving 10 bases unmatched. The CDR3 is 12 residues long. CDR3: CASSPAGGTRFF. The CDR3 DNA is TGTGCCAGCAGCCCCGCCGGGGGGACGAGGTTCTTC. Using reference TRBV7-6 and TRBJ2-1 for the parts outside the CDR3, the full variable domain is GAGVSQSPRYKVTKRGQDVALRCDPISGHVSLYWYRQALGQGPEFLTYFNYEAQQDKSGLPNDRFSAERPEGSISTLTIQRTEQRDSAMYRCASSPAGGTRFFGPGTRLTVL.

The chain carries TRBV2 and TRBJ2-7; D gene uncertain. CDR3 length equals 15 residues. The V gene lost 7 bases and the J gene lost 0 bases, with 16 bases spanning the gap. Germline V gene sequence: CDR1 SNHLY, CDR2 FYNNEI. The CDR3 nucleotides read TGTGCCAGCAAAAAGATGGGTTCCAGCTCCTACGAGCAGTACTTC. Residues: CASKKMGSSSYEQYF. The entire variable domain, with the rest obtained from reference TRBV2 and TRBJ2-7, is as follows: EPEVTQTPSHQVTQMGQEVILRCVPISNHLYFYWYRQILGQKVEFLVSFYNNEISEKSEIFDDQFSVERPDGSNFTLKIRSTKLEDSAMYFCASKKMGSSSYEQYFGPGTRLTVT.

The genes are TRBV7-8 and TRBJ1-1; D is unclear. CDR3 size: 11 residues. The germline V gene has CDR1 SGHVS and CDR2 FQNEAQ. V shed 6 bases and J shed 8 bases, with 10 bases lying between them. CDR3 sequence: CASSPGLEAFF. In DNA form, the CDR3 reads TGTGCCAGCAGTCCGGGATTAGAAGCTTTCTTT. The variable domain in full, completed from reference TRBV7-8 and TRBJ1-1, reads GAGVSQSPRYKVAKRGQDVALRCDPISGHVSLFWYQQALGQGPEFLTYFQNEAQLDKSGLPSDRFFAERPEGSVSTLKIQRTQQEDSAVYLCASSPGLEAFFGQGTRLTVV.

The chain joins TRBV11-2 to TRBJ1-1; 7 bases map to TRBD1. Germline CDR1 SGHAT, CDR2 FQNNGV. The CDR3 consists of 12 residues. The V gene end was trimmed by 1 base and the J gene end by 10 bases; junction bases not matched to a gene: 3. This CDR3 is CASSLAGGRAFF. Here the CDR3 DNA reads TGTGCCAGCAGCTTAGCAGGGGGGAGAGCTTTCTTT. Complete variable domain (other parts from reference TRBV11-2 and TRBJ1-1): EAGVAQSPRYKIIEKRQSVAFWCNPISGHATLYWYQQILGQGPKLLIQFQNNGVVDDSQLPKDRFSAERLKGVDSTLKIQPAKLEDSAVYLCASSLAGGRAFFGQGTRLTVV.

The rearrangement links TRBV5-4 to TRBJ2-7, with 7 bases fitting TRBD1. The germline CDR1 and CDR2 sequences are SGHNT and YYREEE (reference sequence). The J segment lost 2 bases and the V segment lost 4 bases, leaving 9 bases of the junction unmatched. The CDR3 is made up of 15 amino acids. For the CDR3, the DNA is TGTGCCAGCAGCGGTAACAGGGGTACGGCCTACGAGCAGTACTTC. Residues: CASSGNRGTAYEQYF.

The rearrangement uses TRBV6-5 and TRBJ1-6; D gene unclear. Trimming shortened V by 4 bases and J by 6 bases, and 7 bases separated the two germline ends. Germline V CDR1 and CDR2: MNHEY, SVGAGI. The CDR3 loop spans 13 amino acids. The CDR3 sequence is CASSSTGNSPLHF. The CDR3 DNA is TGTGCCAGCAGTTCCACCGGTAATTCACCCCTCCACTTT.

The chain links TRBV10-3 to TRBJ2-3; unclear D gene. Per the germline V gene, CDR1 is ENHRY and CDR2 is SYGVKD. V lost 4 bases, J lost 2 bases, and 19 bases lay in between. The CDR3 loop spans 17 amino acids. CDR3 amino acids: CAISGPWVGTSTDTQYF. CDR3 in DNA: TGTGCCATCAGTGGTCCGTGGGTGGGTACCTCCACAGATACGCAGTATTTT.

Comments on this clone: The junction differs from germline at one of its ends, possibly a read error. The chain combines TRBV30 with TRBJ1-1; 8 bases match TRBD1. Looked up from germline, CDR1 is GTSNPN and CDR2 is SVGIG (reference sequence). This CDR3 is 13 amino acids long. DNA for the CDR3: TGTGCCCGAACCAGGGGGCTGAACTCTGAAGCTTTCTTT. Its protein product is CARTRGLNSEAFF. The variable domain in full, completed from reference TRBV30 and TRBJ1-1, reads SQTIHQWPATLVQPVGSPLSLECTVEGTSNPNLYWYRQAAGRGLQLLFYSVGIGQISSEVPQNLSASRPQDRQFILSSKKLLLSDSGFYLCARTRGLNSEAFFGQGTRLTVV.

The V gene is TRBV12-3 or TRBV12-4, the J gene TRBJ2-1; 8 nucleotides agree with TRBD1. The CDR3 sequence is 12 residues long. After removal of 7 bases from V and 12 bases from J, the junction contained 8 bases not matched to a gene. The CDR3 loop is CASNEFGTGQFF. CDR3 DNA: TGTGCCAGCAACGAGTTCGGGACAGGGCAGTTCTTC.